This T cell receptor beta chain originates from a study of T cell responses to AZD1222 COVID-19 vaccine. Here immunoSEQ multiplex PCR was the method, and the copy in TCRdb shows in-frame clones only, minus some. The sample has 150,000 to 200,000 clones; roughly nine tenths are singletons. Regarding this clone: Its antigen remains unidentified.

CDR1 and CDR2 (germline): ENHRY, SYGVKD. V lost 4 bases, J lost 0 bases, and 3 bases lay in between. This CDR3 is 12 amino acids long. Findings and limits, study-wide: The breadth and depth of Spike-specific TCRs increased once two AZD1222 doses had been given. Seropositive at baseline were only six or seven AZD1222 recipients. Donors were largely white British and mainly female; clonal diversity was possibly underestimated.

J is TRBJ2-5 and V is TRBV10-3; D is ambiguous. This receptor was obtained from an adult who received the AZD1222 COVID-19 vaccine. The source was peripheral blood, collected 28 days after the second AZD1222 dose. The CDR3 reads CAISGYQETQYF. The CDR3 DNA sequence: TGTGCCATCAGTGGATACCAAGAGACCCAGTACTTC.